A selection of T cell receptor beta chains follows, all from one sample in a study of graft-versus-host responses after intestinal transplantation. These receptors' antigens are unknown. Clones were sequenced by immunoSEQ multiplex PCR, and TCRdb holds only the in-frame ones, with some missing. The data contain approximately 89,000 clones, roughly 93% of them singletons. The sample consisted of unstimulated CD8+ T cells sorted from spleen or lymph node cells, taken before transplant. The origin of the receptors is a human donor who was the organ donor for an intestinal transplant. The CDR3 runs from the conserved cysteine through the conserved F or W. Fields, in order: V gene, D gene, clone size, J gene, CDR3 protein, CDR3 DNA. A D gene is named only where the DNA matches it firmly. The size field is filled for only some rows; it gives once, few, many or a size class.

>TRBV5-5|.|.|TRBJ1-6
CASSPWGDNSPLHF
TGTGCCAGCAGCCCCTGGGGGGATAATTCACCCCTCCACTTT
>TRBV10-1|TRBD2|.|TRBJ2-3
CASSLTSGVTDTQYF
TGCGCCAGCAGTTTGACTAGCGGGGTCACAGATACGCAGTATTTT
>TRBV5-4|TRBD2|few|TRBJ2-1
CASSLFSGGSSYNEQFF
TGTGCCAGCAGCTTGTTTAGCGGGGGGAGCTCCTACAATGAGCAGTTCTTC
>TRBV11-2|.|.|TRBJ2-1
CASSPEGWRSSYNEQFF
TGTGCCAGCAGCCCCGAGGGCTGGAGGAGCTCCTACAATGAGCAGTTCTTC
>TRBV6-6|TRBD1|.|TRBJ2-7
CASSSTGDPYEQYF
TGTGCCAGCAGTTCTACAGGGGATCCTTACGAGCAGTACTTC
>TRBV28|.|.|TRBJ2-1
CASRAGPYYNEQFF
TGTGCCAGCAGGGCGGGACCTTACTACAATGAGCAGTTCTTC
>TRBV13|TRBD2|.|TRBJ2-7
CASTLPGGYEQYF
TGTGCCAGCACCCTCCCGGGGGGGTACGAGCAGTACTTC
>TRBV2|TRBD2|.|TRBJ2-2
CASSSGLAGVRELFF
TGTGCCAGCAGTTCCGGACTAGCGGGAGTAAGGGAGCTGTTTTTT
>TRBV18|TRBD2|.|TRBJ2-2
CASSTSGNTGELFF
TGTGCCAGCTCAACTAGCGGCAACACCGGGGAGCTGTTTTTT
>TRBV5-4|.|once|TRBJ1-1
CASSLDRMNTEAFF
TGTGCCAGCAGCTTGGACAGGATGAACACTGAAGCTTTCTTT
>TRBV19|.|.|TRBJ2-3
CASNPGVAMPDTQYF
TGTGCCAGTAACCCAGGGGTCGCAATGCCAGATACGCAGTATTTT
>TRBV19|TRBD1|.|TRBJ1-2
CASSIGDSYGYTF
TGTGCCAGTAGTATAGGGGACAGCTATGGCTACACCTTC
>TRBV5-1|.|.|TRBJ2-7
CASNLRPSYEQYF
TGCGCCAGCAACCTCAGGCCCTCCTACGAGCAGTACTTC
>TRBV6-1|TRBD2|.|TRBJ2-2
CASSASTSGPTTGELFF
TGTGCCAGCAGTGCAAGTACTAGCGGGCCGACCACCGGGGAGCTGTTTTTT
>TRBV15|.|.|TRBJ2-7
CATSTNQGGEQYF
TGTGCCACCAGCACTAACCAGGGAGGCGAGCAGTACTTC
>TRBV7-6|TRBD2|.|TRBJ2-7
CASSFPLGGGEQYF
TGTGCCAGCAGCTTCCCCCTCGGGGGGGGCGAGCAGTACTTC
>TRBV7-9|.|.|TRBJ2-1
CASSFFRYDEQFF
TGTGCCAGCAGCTTTTTCAGGTACGATGAGCAGTTCTTC
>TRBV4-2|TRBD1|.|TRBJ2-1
CASSPTDRAHEQFF
TGTGCCAGCAGCCCAACGGACAGGGCCCATGAGCAGTTCTTC
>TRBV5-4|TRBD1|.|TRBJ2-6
CASGDRDVGANVLTF
TGTGCCAGCGGCGACAGGGACGTTGGGGCCAACGTCCTGACTTTC
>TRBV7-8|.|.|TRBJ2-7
CASSYQDSFPTYEQYF
TGTGCCAGCAGTTATCAGGACAGTTTCCCTACCTACGAGCAGTACTTC
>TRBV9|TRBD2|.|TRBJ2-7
CASSVGSGGSYEQYF
TGTGCCAGCAGCGTCGGGAGCGGGGGGTCCTACGAGCAGTACTTC
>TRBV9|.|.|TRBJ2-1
CASSVLAEPEMDEQFF
TGTGCCAGCAGCGTTCTCGCGGAACCGGAGATGGATGAGCAGTTCTTC
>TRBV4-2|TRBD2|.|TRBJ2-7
CASSRPAGATYEQYF
TGTGCCAGCAGCCGACCAGCGGGGGCAACCTACGAGCAGTACTTC
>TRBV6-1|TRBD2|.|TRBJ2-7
CASTLSGMYEQYF
TGTGCCAGCACCCTCAGCGGGATGTACGAGCAGTACTTC
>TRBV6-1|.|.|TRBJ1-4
CASSEDKGGGNEKLFF
TGTGCCAGCAGTGAAGACAAGGGGGGAGGGAATGAAAAACTGTTTTTT
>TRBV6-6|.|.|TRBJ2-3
CASSYGGSTDTQYF
TGTGCCAGCAGTTACGGGGGGAGCACAGATACGCAGTATTTT
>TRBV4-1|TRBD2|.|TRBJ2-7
CASSQAEAGEYEQYF
TGCGCCAGCAGCCAGGCGGAAGCGGGGGAATACGAGCAGTACTTC
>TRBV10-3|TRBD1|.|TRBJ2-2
CAISGFRDRSFTGELFF
TGTGCCATCAGTGGTTTCAGGGACAGAAGTTTCACCGGGGAGCTGTTTTTT
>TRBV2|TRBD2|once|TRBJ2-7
CASSGPGGIPYEQYF
TGTGCCAGCAGTGGGCCCGGGGGGATCCCCTACGAGCAGTACTTC
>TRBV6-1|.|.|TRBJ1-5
CASGPQHF
TGCGCCTCGGGGCCCCAGCATTTT
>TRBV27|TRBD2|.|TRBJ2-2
CASRMLERGAGELFF
TGTGCCAGCAGGATGCTGGAGCGGGGAGCCGGGGAGCTGTTTTTT
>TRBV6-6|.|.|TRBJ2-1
CASSSWLSSYNEQFF
TGTGCCAGCAGTTCATGGTTGAGCTCCTACAATGAGCAGTTCTTC
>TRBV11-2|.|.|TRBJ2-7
CASSFGTRTYEQYF
TGTGCCAGCAGCTTTGGGACACGGACCTACGAGCAGTACTTC
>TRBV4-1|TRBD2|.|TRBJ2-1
CASSLRTSGVRSYNEQFF
TGCGCCAGCAGCCTACGGACTAGCGGGGTTCGCTCCTACAATGAGCAGTTCTTC
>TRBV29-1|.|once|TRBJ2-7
CSGAGADPYEQYF
TGCAGCGGGGCTGGGGCCGATCCCTACGAGCAGTACTTC
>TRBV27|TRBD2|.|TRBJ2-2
CASSSLSGGAYLGELFF
TGTGCCAGCAGTTCACTCAGCGGGGGGGCTTATCTCGGGGAGCTGTTTTTT
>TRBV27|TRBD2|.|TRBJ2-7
CASSLSPASGTREQYF
TGTGCCAGCAGTTTATCGCCGGCGTCAGGGACTAGGGAGCAGTACTTC
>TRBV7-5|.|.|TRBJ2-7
CARSLVDGGPSYEQYF
TGTGCCAGAAGCTTAGTGGACGGGGGGCCCTCCTACGAGCAGTACTTC
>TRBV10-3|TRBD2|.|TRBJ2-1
CAISASRGRGPFF
TGTGCCATCAGTGCGTCACGCGGGAGGGGTCCGTTCTTC
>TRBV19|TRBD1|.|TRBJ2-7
CASSMRRGNEQYF
TGTGCCAGTAGTATGCGCAGGGGGAACGAGCAGTACTTC
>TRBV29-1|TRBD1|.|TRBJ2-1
CSADRGNDEQFF
TGCAGCGCTGACAGGGGTAACGATGAGCAGTTCTTC
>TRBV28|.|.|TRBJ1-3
CASSEEHPGNTIYF
TGTGCCAGCAGTGAAGAGCACCCAGGAAACACCATATATTTT
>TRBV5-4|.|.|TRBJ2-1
CASSLAFEQFF
TGTGCCAGCAGCTTGGCTTTTGAGCAGTTCTTC
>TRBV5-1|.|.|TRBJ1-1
CASSLGAQALNTEAFF
TGCGCCAGCAGCTTAGGGGCCCAAGCCTTGAACACTGAAGCTTTCTTT
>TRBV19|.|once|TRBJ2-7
CASSIYAGTYEQYF
TGTGCCAGTAGTATATATGCCGGGACCTACGAGCAGTACTTC
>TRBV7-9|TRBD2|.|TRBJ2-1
CASSPTSDPYNEQFF
TGTGCCAGCAGCCCGACTAGCGACCCCTACAATGAGCAGTTCTTC